One and the same sample provided the 22 T cell receptor beta chains below, sequenced in a study of T-cell reconstitution after alpha-beta-depleted transplantation in children (dated by TCRdb to 2015 to 2016). The library relied on PCR. Sequencing was carried out with an Illumina HiSeq 2500. Molecular barcoding was employed in the preparation of TCR libraries, with unique molecular identifiers being used to normalize TCRbeta repertoire quantification. TCRdb cleaned the public reads at Q25 with fastp, built clones with MiXCR and kept in-frame beta chains. Merged by CDR3 protein, the rows form single entries marked with the most common genes and DNA. A total of 450,000 to 600,000 distinct CDR3 sequences appear in this sample, 10% to 15% of them only once. The ten largest make up over 2% of the sample. What this sample's treatment or condition label stands for: allogeneic hematopoietic cell transplantation with graft depleted of TCRalphabeta T cells and CD19 B cells.

This material consisted of PBMCs, mostly from graft donor cells, taken 360 days after TCRalphabeta/CD19-depleted stem cell transplant. These receptors all stem from a male patient between 5 and 17 years old who had a stem cell transplant for acute myeloid leukemia, so the T cells may come from the graft donor.

V gene TRBV29-1 combines with J gene TRBJ1-5, with 8 bases fitting TRBD1. This CDR3 is built from 15 residues. The trim removed 7 bases at V and 8 bases at J, leaving 16 bases unmatched. Germline V gene data show CDR1 as SQVTM and CDR2 as ANQGSEA. CDR3 DNA: TGCAGCGCCACGATGACTTCAGGGGGCGGCGAGCCCCAGCATTTT. This codes for CSATMTSGGGEPQHF.

This clonotype came up many times. The rearrangement uses TRBV10-3 and TRBJ2-7; TRBD1 agrees at 12 bases. The trim removed 2 bases at V and 3 bases at J, leaving 2 bases unmatched. Germline V gives CDR1 ENHRY, CDR2 SYGVKD. The CDR3 loop spans 15 amino acids. CDR3 nucleotide sequence: TGTGCCATCAGTGAGGGGGACAGGGGGCTCTACGAGCAGTACTTC. This gives the protein CAISEGDRGLYEQYF.

The chain links TRBV20-1 to TRBJ2-5; a weak D match, TRBD2 (5 bases). The germline V gene encodes CDR1 DFQATT and CDR2 SNEGSKA (reference sequence). This CDR3 comprises 11 residues. Trimming removed 6 bases at V and 9 bases at J, with 14 bases between. CDR3 DNA: TGCAGTGCCGGACTGCCGGCGGCCCAGTACTTC. This codes for CSAGLPAAQYF.

This clonotype came up many times. The chain combines TRBV4-2 with TRBJ2-7, with TRBD2 matching 14 bases. The CDR3 spans 19 residues. V was clipped by 0 bases and J by 0 bases; unmatched bases: 7. Per the germline V gene, CDR1 is LGHNA and CDR2 is YNFKEQ. The CDR3 coding sequence is TGTGCCAGCAGCCAAGATCGAGGGACTAGCGGGGGCTTCTCCTACGAGCAGTACTTC. Translation gives CASSQDRGTSGGFSYEQYF.

This clonotype was picked up a small number of times. CDR3 amino acids: CASSLAQQGHREQYF. In DNA, the CDR3 is TGCGCCAGCAGCTTGGCCCAGCAGGGACACCGCGAGCAGTACTTC. The chain carries TRBV5-1 and TRBJ2-7; D might be TRBD1 (6 bases). V was clipped by 0 bases and J by 6 bases, with 16 bases between them. The CDR3 contains 15 residues. From germline, CDR1 is SGHRS and CDR2 YFSETQ.

V and J are TRBV29-1 and TRBJ2-1, with a weak D call TRBD1 (5 bases). Germline V gene lookup returns CDR1 SQVTM and CDR2 ANQGSEA. The CDR3 runs to 13 residues. V was trimmed by 6 bases and J by 7 bases, leaving 16 bases between them. CDR3 in DNA: TGCAGCGTCAGACTTTTTCAGGGAAATGAGCAGTTCTTC. As protein: CSVRLFQGNEQFF.

This clonotype was seen a single time. The chain carries TRBV11-1 and TRBJ2-3; no clear D. Deletions cut 4 bases from V and 4 bases from J, with 15 bases between. The CDR3 extends over 15 amino acids. The germline V gene encodes CDR1 SGHAT and CDR2 FQDESV (reference sequence). In nucleotides, the CDR3 is TGTGCCAGCAGCTCCCTTCGCGAATCGGCAGATACGCAGTATTTT. This encodes CASSSLRESADTQYF.

The CDR3 DNA sequence: TGTGCCAGCAGCGTAGAACTAGCGGGCAATGAGCAGTTCTTC. Translated: CASSVELAGNEQFF. The chain has TRBV21-1 and TRBJ2-1; the D call of TRBD2 is as the table states it, not checked on the DNA. TRBV21-1 is deemed a pseudogene. CDR3 length equals 14 residues.

In this sample, this clonotype turned up a few times. V usage is TRBV27 and J usage is TRBJ2-1, with 9 bases aligning to TRBD2. V shed 5 bases, J shed 3 bases, and the junction held 17 bases outside the gene matches. The germline gives CDR1 MNHEY, CDR2 SMNVEV (reference sequence). The CDR3 is 19 amino acids. The CDR3 DNA sequence: TGTGCCAGCAGTCAGCGACAGTTTTTAGCGGGAGAGGTCTACAATGAGCAGTTCTTC. Translated: CASSQRQFLAGEVYNEQFF.

This clonotype was recorded a few times. The chain couples TRBV5-1 to TRBJ2-7; 9 bases map to TRBD1. Germline CDR1 is SGHRS and CDR2 is YFSETQ. Trimming took 4 bases from V and 5 from J; bases not matched to a gene: 10. The CDR3 extends over 15 amino acids. CDR3 coding DNA: TGCGCCAGCAGCAGAACCGGGACAGGGTTCCACGAGCAGTACTTC. Translation gives CASSRTGTGFHEQYF.

This clonotype was counted between two and nine times. The V gene is TRBV2, the J gene TRBJ2-2; D could derive from TRBD1 or TRBD2 (7 bases each). V was cut by 2 bases and J by 2 bases, with 21 bases left in between. CDR1 is SNHLY, CDR2 FYNNEI, per germline. The CDR3 consists of 19 residues. DNA for the CDR3: TGTGCCAGCAGTGAAATCTCAGGGGGGGTCCATCCCAACACCGGGGAGCTGTTTTTT. Translated, it gives CASSEISGGVHPNTGELFF.

This clonotype was recorded a few times. This rearrangement joins TRBV6-4 to TRBJ2-3; D gene uncertain. The CDR3 covers 15 residues. CDR1 and CDR2 from the germline V gene are MRHNA and SNTAGT. V gave up 3 bases and J gave up 2 bases, with 12 bases separating them. CDR3 DNA: TGTGCCAGCAGTGAATGGCTAGGCCTCACAGATACGCAGTATTTT. This translates into CASSEWLGLTDTQYF.

This clonotype was seen repeatedly, ten times or more. This sequence joins TRBV20-1 and TRBJ2-7; 11 nucleotides align to TRBD2. The V gene's germline CDR1 is DFQATT and CDR2 SNEGSKA (reference sequence). The CDR3 runs 17 residues. With 1 base clipped from V and 0 bases from J, the junction kept 8 bases outside the gene matches. CDR3 sequence (DNA): TGCAGTGCTAGAGTGCGCCCGGGACTAGCGGCCTCCTACGAGCAGTACTTC. Protein product: CSARVRPGLAASYEQYF.

This clonotype appeared many times. The J gene is TRBJ2-6, the V gene TRBV9; D tentatively fits TRBD1 or TRBD2 (6 bases each). This CDR3 has 18 amino acids. Germline values: CDR1 SGDLS, CDR2 YYNGEE. Trimming shortened V by 0 bases and J by 1 base, and 14 bases separated the two germline ends. The DNA of the CDR3 is TGTGCCAGCAGCGTAGCAGGGGTCGGGACTTCTGGGGCCAACGTCCTGACTTTC. Protein: CASSVAGVGTSGANVLTF.

This chain uses TRBV7-2 with TRBJ2-7, with D perhaps TRBD1 or TRBD2 (5 bases each). Germline CDR1 and CDR2: SGHTA and FQGNSA. CDR3 size: 15 residues. V gave up 7 bases and J gave up 2 bases, with 18 bases separating them. CDR3 sequence reads: CASTTMWGKPYEQYF. The CDR3 bases are TGTGCCAGCACTACGATGTGGGGGAAACCCTACGAGCAGTACTTC.

The CDR3 DNA is TGTGCCAGCGCCCGATTGGCTAGCGGAAGCTACGAGCAGTACTTC. As protein: CASARLASGSYEQYF. V and J are TRBV7-2 and TRBJ2-7; 7 bases fit TRBD2. Germline-derived CDR1 and CDR2 are SGHTA and FQGNSA. With 8 bases clipped from V and 3 bases from J, the junction kept 13 bases outside the gene matches. The CDR3 spans 15 residues.

This clonotype turned up a few times. The chain links TRBV6-1 to TRBJ2-5; 16 bases align to TRBD2. The CDR3 is 17 residues long. Losses at the gene ends were 5 bases for V and 5 bases for J; bases not matched to a gene: 8. CDR1 is MNHNS and CDR2 is SASEGT in the germline V gene. The DNA of the CDR3 is TGTGCCAGCAGTCCCTGGGGACTAGCGGGAGGGAGCGAGACCCAGTACTTC. It specifies CASSPWGLAGGSETQYF.

This clonotype came up a few times. J is TRBJ2-7 and V is TRBV9; the D gene is possibly TRBD2 (6 bases). CDR1 SGDLS and CDR2 YYNGEE come from the germline V gene. The CDR3 is 15 residues long. The germline V and J ends were trimmed by 4 bases and 4 bases, with 18 bases remaining between them. CDR3 residues: CASSPLGSGPYEQYF. CDR3 sequence (DNA): TGTGCCAGCAGCCCACTCGGGAGCGGGCCTTACGAGCAGTACTTC.

This chain links TRBV11-3 with TRBJ2-3, with 8 bases that match TRBD1. Unmatched junction bases numbered 25, after V lost 1 base and J lost 4 bases. CDR1 SGHNT and CDR2 YENEEA come from the germline V gene. This CDR3 region has 22 residues. The CDR3 region has the DNA TGTGCCAGCAGCTTAGGAGTGGGACAGGCGCCTTCATTTGGGGAGCATTCAGATACGCAGTATTTT. The encoded protein is CASSLGVGQAPSFGEHSDTQYF.

This clonotype was observed at least ten times. This rearrangement joins TRBV12-3 or TRBV12-4 to TRBJ2-1, with a tentative D call TRBD2 (6 bases). Trimming removed 2 bases at V and 10 bases at J, with 12 bases between. The CDR3 sequence is 13 residues long. In DNA form, the CDR3 reads TGTGCCAGCAGTTTAATTAGGAGCGGGGAGCAGTTCTTC. This sequence encodes CASSLIRSGEQFF.

In this sample, this clonotype turned up a few times. This chain connects TRBV12-3 or TRBV12-4 to TRBJ2-3; the D call may be TRBD1 or TRBD2 (6 bases each). Trimming shortened V by 3 bases and J by 8 bases, and 12 bases separated the two germline ends. This CDR3 comprises 13 residues. CDR3 sequence (DNA): TGTGCCAGCAGTTTCTCGGGGGCGGGTACGCAGTATTTT. Encoded protein: CASSFSGAGTQYF.

The chain has TRBV20-1 and TRBJ2-7, with D possibly being TRBD1 (6 bases). Germline V gene lookup returns CDR1 DFQATT and CDR2 SNEGSKA (reference sequence). With 6 bases removed from V and 4 bases from J, the gap between germline ends came to 25 bases. CDR3 length: 16 residues. CDR3 loop: CSAPSPTGMVRYEQYF. CDR3 sequence (DNA): TGCAGTGCCCCATCCCCTACAGGGATGGTTAGATACGAGCAGTACTTC.